These 7 T cell receptor beta chains were all obtained from the same sample, sequenced in a study of T cells in Graves' hyperthyroidism and ophthalmopathy. The source material, RNA transcripts, was used to amplify TCR beta CDR3 regions. An initial round of RT-PCR targeting the TCR CDR3 relied on the HTBI primer set. From the multiplex PCR reads, TCRdb called clonotypes with MiXCR, one entry per CDR3 protein. The data contain some 740,000 distinct CDR3 sequences, 11% to 15% of them singletons. The sample comprised blood. These receptor sequences come from a woman younger than 30 with Graves' hyperthyroidism.

Here the CDR3 reads CASSVGGGLADEQFF. The DNA for the CDR3 is TGTGCCAGCAGCGTAGGTGGGGGACTGGCCGATGAGCAGTTCTTC. The V gene is TRBV9, the J gene TRBJ2-1, with D perhaps TRBD2 (6 bases). Trimming pared 0 bases from V and 8 bases from J, leaving 15 bases between. The CDR3 sequence is 15 residues long. Germline V CDR1 and CDR2: SGDLS, YYNGEE.

This clonotype showed up just a few times. The conserved phenylalanine or tryptophan normally closing the CDR3 is absent here, so this likely arose from a read error. The chain employs TRBV3-1 and TRBJ1-1; the D is unclear. Looked up from germline, CDR1 is LGHDT and CDR2 is YNNKEL (reference sequence). The CDR3 loop spans 14 amino acids. The germline V and J ends were trimmed by 1 base and 5 bases, with 11 bases remaining between them. The CDR3 DNA reads TGTGCCAGCAGCCAAGCAGGACCCCGGACTGAAGCTTTCCTT. Amino acid sequence: CASSQAGPRTEAFL.

This clonotype was seen only a few times. A much bigger clone sits one base away, suggesting this may be a read error. The genes are TRBV13 and TRBJ2-3; TRBD1 aligns across 9 bases. Germline V gives CDR1 PRHDT, CDR2 FYEKMQ (reference sequence). V lost 8 bases and J lost 6; bases outside the gene matches: 18. CDR3 size: 17 residues. The CDR3 protein is CASGEPPGQGESDTQYF. As DNA, the CDR3 is TGTGCCAGCGGCGAGCCTCCGGGACAGGGTGAATCGGATACGCAGTATTTT.

This clonotype appeared a few times. CDR3 loop: CASSPSELAGQEQFF. The CDR3 nucleotides read TGTGCCAGCAGTCCCTCGGAACTAGCGGGACAAGAGCAGTTCTTC. The rearrangement links TRBV6-1 to TRBJ2-1, with 10 bases lining up with TRBD2. CDR3 length: 15 residues. CDR1 and CDR2 from the germline V gene are MNHNS and SASEGT. Losses at the gene ends were 5 bases for V and 10 bases for J; bases not matched to a gene: 11.

This clonotype was counted at least ten times. The gene calls are TRBV20-1 and TRBJ1-1, with D unresolved. CDR1 and CDR2 from the germline V gene are DFQATT and SNEGSKA (reference sequence). The CDR3 loop spans 15 amino acids. V dropped 0 bases and J dropped 7 bases, with 18 bases sitting between them. In DNA form, the CDR3 reads TGCAGTGCTAGAGATGCCCGCAGAGTTAGAGATGAAGCTTTCTTT. Its protein product is CSARDARRVRDEAFF.

This clonotype was observed at least ten times. This chain connects TRBV28 to TRBJ2-3; 9 bases are a match to TRBD1. In germline, CDR1 is MDHEN, CDR2 SYDVKM. The CDR3 contains 16 residues. V lost 1 base, J lost 6 bases, and 8 bases stayed unmatched. The CDR3 is CASSLYRTGVLDTQYF. The CDR3 bases are TGTGCCAGCAGTTTATATAGGACAGGGGTCCTGGATACGCAGTATTTT.

CDR3 DNA sequence: TGTGCCAGCAGTACAGGGCTCGGCTATGGCTACACCTTC. Amino acid sequence: CASSTGLGYGYTF. This sequence joins TRBV12-3 or TRBV12-4 and TRBJ1-2; D perhaps matches TRBD1 (6 bases). Trimming took 5 bases from V and 4 from J, leaving 11 bases between them. The CDR3 length is 13 residues.